The 28 T cell receptor beta chains below were found in one sample sequenced in a study of cytomegalovirus exposure and HLA in healthy donors. Primers for the PCR totalled 60 Vbeta and 13 Jbeta. Profiling relied on immunoSEQ multiplex PCR, and the TCRdb table lists in-frame clones only, not all of them. The sample records about 270,000 clones, 86% being singletons. Source material: PBMCs. The receptors stem from a man aged 35-49 years in good health and CMV-seropositive.

This chain uses TRBV19 with TRBJ2-7, with TRBD2 matching over 7 bases. The ends lost 10 bases at V and 3 bases at J; junction bases unmatched: 12. CDR3 length equals 14 residues. Germline V lookup: CDR1 LNHDA, CDR2 SQIVND (reference sequence). This chain's CDR3 is CATSTSPAVYEQYF. The DNA for the CDR3 is TGTGCCACCTCGACTAGCCCAGCAGTCTACGAGCAGTACTTC.

The V call is TRBV2, the J call TRBJ1-6, with D maybe TRBD1 (5 bases). The CDR3 loop spans 16 amino acids. Trimming shortened V by 4 bases and J by 9 bases, and 19 bases separated the two germline ends. Germline assignment: CDR1 SNHLY and CDR2 FYNNEI. CDR3 sequence reads: CASSVEGPSTGSPLHF. The CDR3 region has the DNA TGTGCCAGCAGTGTGGAGGGGCCCTCGACCGGTTCACCCCTCCACTTT.

This sequence joins TRBV27 and TRBJ2-7; TRBD2 matches 8 bases. The CDR3 extends over 14 amino acids. The trim removed 3 bases at V and 3 bases at J, leaving 4 bases unmatched. Germline V lookup: CDR1 MNHEY, CDR2 SMNVEV (reference sequence). The CDR3 DNA follows: TGTGCCAGCAGTTTTTCGCGGGAGGACTACGAGCAGTACTTC. This codes for CASSFSREDYEQYF.

Comments on this clone: The CDR3 does not end in the conserved phenylalanine or tryptophan, so this is likely a read error. No DNA is shown, since the ends of the CDR3 on it are uncertain; the CDR3 is the one TCRdb lists. The chain combines TRBV6-5 with TRBJ1-1; the table's D call, TRBD1, has no DNA check behind it. The CDR3 has 11 residues if both end residues are counted. Germline CDR1 reads MNHEY; CDR2 reads SVGAGI. The CDR3 region is CASSEGGREGV.

V gene TRBV19 combines with J gene TRBJ2-7; TRBD2 is a possible D gene (5 bases). Per germline, CDR1 LNHDA and CDR2 SQIVND (reference sequence). CDR3 length: 15 amino acids. V gave up 5 bases and J gave up 0 bases, with 14 bases separating them. This CDR3 is CASSPYEGLSYEQYF. CDR3 DNA sequence: TGTGCCAGTAGTCCTTACGAGGGCCTCTCCTACGAGCAGTACTTC.

This chain uses TRBV7-9 with TRBJ1-2; unclear D gene. Germline CDR1 reads SEHNR; CDR2 reads FQNEAQ (reference sequence). Trimming took 1 base from V and 6 from J, leaving 9 bases between them. The CDR3 loop spans 13 amino acids. The CDR3 DNA follows: TGTGCCAGCAGCTTAGACGGAGGCGATGGCTACACCTTC. Protein sequence: CASSLDGGDGYTF.

The gene calls are TRBV2 and TRBJ1-2, with D tentatively TRBD1 (6 bases). Germline V lookup: CDR1 SNHLY, CDR2 FYNNEI. Trimming took off 3 bases at V and 4 bases at J, with 15 bases between the two ends. This CDR3 has 15 residues. The CDR3 DNA is TGTGCCAGCAGTGATCTCTTTGTGGACAGCTATGGCTACACCTTC. Translating gives CASSDLFVDSYGYTF. Full variable domain (missing parts from reference TRBV2 and TRBJ1-2): EPEVTQTPSHQVTQMGQEVILRCVPISNHLYFYWYRQILGQKVEFLVSFYNNEISEKSEIFDDQFSVERPDGSNFTLKIRSTKLEDSAMYFCASSDLFVDSYGYTFGSGTRLTVV.

This clone occurred a few times. The rearrangement links TRBV30 to TRBJ1-1; D is possibly TRBD1 (6 bases). This CDR3 has 13 amino acids. V lost 3 bases, J lost 1 base, and 9 bases lay in between. Germline V CDR1 and CDR2: GTSNPN, SVGIG (reference sequence). The CDR3 region is CAWRVQGNTEAFF. CDR3 nucleotides: TGTGCCTGGAGGGTACAGGGGAACACTGAAGCTTTCTTT.

The chain carries TRBV7-2 and TRBJ1-2; D is perhaps TRBD1 (5 bases). This CDR3 spans 15 amino acids. Germline lookup yields CDR1 SGHTA and CDR2 FQGNSA. V was cut by 3 bases and J by 6 bases, with 17 bases left in between. The CDR3 DNA reads TGTGCCAGCAGCTTTGGGAGGGGTTTTGGGGATGGCTACACCTTC. Its protein product is CASSFGRGFGDGYTF.

The rearrangement links TRBV6-1 to TRBJ2-7; D may be TRBD2 (6 bases). Germline CDR1 and CDR2: MNHNS and SASEGT. This CDR3 has 15 amino acids. The V and J ends lost 2 bases and 3 bases respectively, with 14 bases between them. In DNA form, the CDR3 reads TGTGCCAGCAGTGAAAAATCGGGAGCGGTCTACGAGCAGTACTTC. It specifies CASSEKSGAVYEQYF.

The rearrangement uses TRBV27 and TRBJ2-1; possible D gene TRBD2, 5 bases. The CDR3 covers 16 residues. Germline CDR1 MNHEY, CDR2 SMNVEV (reference sequence). Trimming left V 2 bases short and J 0 bases short, with 11 bases between. CDR3 amino acids: CASSLLARRSYNEQFF. CDR3 in DNA: TGTGCCAGCAGTTTACTAGCACGACGCTCCTACAATGAGCAGTTCTTC.

This rearrangement joins TRBV5-6 to TRBJ1-5, with D maybe TRBD1 (5 bases). With 2 bases removed from V and 0 bases from J, the gap between germline ends came to 12 bases. The CDR3 extends over 16 amino acids. Per the germline V gene, CDR1 is SGHDT and CDR2 is YYEEEE. The CDR3 DNA is TGTGCCAGCAGCTTCCGGGGGTCCCCTAGCAATCAGCCCCAGCATTTT. This gives the protein CASSFRGSPSNQPQHF.

The rearrangement uses TRBV5-1 and TRBJ2-5; 13 nucleotides align to TRBD2. From germline, CDR1 is SGHRS and CDR2 YFSETQ. Trimming cost V 4 bases and J 5 bases; bases outside gene matches: 5. The CDR3 has 15 amino acids. CDR3 region: CASSPGLAGFETQYF. In DNA, the CDR3 is TGCGCCAGCAGCCCGGGACTAGCGGGATTCGAGACCCAGTACTTC.

J is TRBJ2-2 and V is TRBV20-1; D is unclear. Trimming shortened V by 0 bases and J by 8 bases, and 4 bases separated the two germline ends. Germline CDR1 and CDR2: DFQATT and SNEGSKA (reference sequence). The CDR3 extends over 11 amino acids. The CDR3 protein is CSARERGELFF. The CDR3 coding sequence is TGCAGTGCTAGAGAACGGGGGGAGCTGTTTTTT.

J is TRBJ2-4 and V is TRBV5-1; 9 bases map to TRBD1. This CDR3 region has 15 residues. Losses at the gene ends were 2 bases for V and 5 bases for J; bases not matched to a gene: 5. Germline V gene sequence: CDR1 SGHRS, CDR2 YFSETQ. The DNA of the CDR3 is TGCGCCAGCAGCTTAGCCGGGACAGGGCAAAACATTCAGTACTTC. This gives the protein CASSLAGTGQNIQYF.

In DNA, the CDR3 is TGTGCCAGCAGCTTAGCTGGGTCAGGGGAGGAGACCCAGTACTTC. This encodes CASSLAGSGEETQYF. The chain has TRBV7-6 and TRBJ2-5, with D perhaps TRBD1 (6 bases). V lost 0 bases and J lost 5, with 13 bases in between. The length of the CDR3 is 15 residues. Germline CDR1 and CDR2: SGHVS and FNYEAQ.

The rearrangement uses TRBV4-1 and TRBJ1-2, with 10 bases fitting TRBD1. There are 15 residues in the CDR3. Germline lookup yields CDR1 MGHRA and CDR2 YSYEKL. V gave up 0 bases and J gave up 6 bases; unmatched junction bases: 4. CDR3 in amino acids: CASSQDPGQGDGYTF. The CDR3 nucleotides are TGCGCCAGCAGCCAAGATCCCGGACAGGGGGATGGCTACACCTTC.

The V and J genes are TRBV7-3 and TRBJ2-1; 10 positions agree with TRBD2. The CDR3 loop spans 15 amino acids. CDR1 SGHTA and CDR2 FQGTGA come from the germline V gene. V lost 0 bases, J lost 7 bases, and 3 bases stayed unmatched. The CDR3 spells CASSLTSGRNNEQFF. The CDR3 DNA sequence: TGTGCCAGCAGCTTAACTAGCGGGAGGAATAATGAGCAGTTCTTC.

J is TRBJ1-1 and V is TRBV29-1, with unresolved D. The CDR3 is made up of 15 amino acids. Germline V gene lookup returns CDR1 SQVTM and CDR2 ANQGSEA. V gave up 0 bases and J gave up 4 bases, with 15 bases separating them. CDR3 nucleotide sequence: TGCAGCGTTGAAGATCCAAGACTTTCCCCCACTGAAGCTTTCTTT. Encoded protein: CSVEDPRLSPTEAFF.

This chain joins TRBV7-9 and TRBJ2-7; D is unresolved. The V gene's germline CDR1 is SEHNR and CDR2 FQNEAQ (reference sequence). The CDR3 totals 14 residues. Trimming left V 5 bases short and J 2 bases short, with 13 bases between. The DNA of the CDR3 is TGTGCCAGCAGCACGGGTCCGAACCCCTACGAGCAGTACTTC. Translating gives CASSTGPNPYEQYF.

J is TRBJ2-1 and V is TRBV6-5; D is possibly TRBD1 (5 bases). The V gene lost 7 bases and the J gene lost 8 bases, with 12 bases spanning the gap. The germline CDR1 and CDR2 sequences are MNHEY and SVGAGI. The CDR3 loop spans 12 amino acids. The CDR3 spells CASTFTRDEQFF. DNA of the CDR3: TGTGCCAGCACATTTACCAGGGATGAGCAGTTCTTC.

The rearrangement joins TRBV5-5 to TRBJ2-1, with 7 nucleotides matching TRBD2. V gave up 0 bases and J gave up 4 bases; unmatched junction bases: 4. Germline lookup yields CDR1 SGHKS and CDR2 YYEKEE (reference sequence). The CDR3 consists of 15 residues. In nucleotides, the CDR3 is TGTGCCAGCAGCTTGGAGGGCGGGAGTTACAATGAGCAGTTCTTC. Protein product: CASSLEGGSYNEQFF.

This chain links TRBV5-4 with TRBJ2-1; D remains ambiguous. Between the trimmed V and J ends, which lost 2 bases and 4 bases, there was a span of 4 bases. The germline CDR1 and CDR2 sequences are SGHNT and YYREEE (reference sequence). The CDR3 spans 12 residues. This CDR3 is CASSLEYNEQFF. The DNA of the CDR3 is TGTGCCAGCAGCTTAGAGTACAATGAGCAGTTCTTC.

The CDR3 region has the DNA TGTGCCAGCAGTTCCAGGGATCCCTACGAGCAGTACTTC. This gives the protein CASSSRDPYEQYF. This rearrangement joins TRBV27 to TRBJ2-7, with D perhaps matching TRBD1 (5 bases). The V gene's germline CDR1 is MNHEY and CDR2 SMNVEV (reference sequence). Trimming took off 4 bases at V and 2 bases at J, with 9 bases between the two ends. The CDR3 contains 13 residues.

J is TRBJ2-2 and V is TRBV28; 9 bases map to TRBD1. After removal of 5 bases from V and 4 bases from J, the junction contained 11 bases not matched to a gene. The CDR3 has 17 residues. Germline-derived CDR1 and CDR2 are MDHEN and SYDVKM. CDR3 sequence (DNA): TGTGCCAGCAGTCAAATGCCGGGACAGGGAGGCACCGGGGAGCTGTTTTTT. It specifies CASSQMPGQGGTGELFF.

This chain links TRBV7-6 with TRBJ2-3; D unresolved. CDR3 length: 15 residues. The germline CDR1 and CDR2 sequences are SGHVS and FNYEAQ. V lost 0 bases and J 2 bases, leaving 9 bases between the germline ends. CDR3 protein: CASSLALTLTDTQYF. Written as DNA, the CDR3 is TGTGCCAGCAGCTTAGCGCTGACTCTCACAGATACGCAGTATTTT.

This clone has a handful of counts. The chain couples TRBV7-9 to TRBJ2-3, with D possibly TRBD2 on 5 matching bases. Germline CDR1 reads SEHNR; CDR2 reads FQNEAQ (reference sequence). V was trimmed by 5 bases and J by 6 bases, leaving 12 bases between them. The CDR3 is made up of 13 amino acids. CDR3 DNA: TGTGCCAGCAGCACCCTCGGGGAGGATACGCAGTATTTT. This codes for CASSTLGEDTQYF.

The rearrangement links TRBV2 to TRBJ1-4; TRBD1 matches 10 bases. CDR3 length: 16 residues. Trimming at V came to 6 bases and at J to 4 bases, leaving 8 bases not matched to a gene. Germline V gene sequence: CDR1 SNHLY, CDR2 FYNNEI. The CDR3 DNA reads TGTGCCAGCAGGTATCGACAGGGGGCAAATAATGAAAAACTGTTTTTT. Translation gives CASRYRQGANNEKLFF.